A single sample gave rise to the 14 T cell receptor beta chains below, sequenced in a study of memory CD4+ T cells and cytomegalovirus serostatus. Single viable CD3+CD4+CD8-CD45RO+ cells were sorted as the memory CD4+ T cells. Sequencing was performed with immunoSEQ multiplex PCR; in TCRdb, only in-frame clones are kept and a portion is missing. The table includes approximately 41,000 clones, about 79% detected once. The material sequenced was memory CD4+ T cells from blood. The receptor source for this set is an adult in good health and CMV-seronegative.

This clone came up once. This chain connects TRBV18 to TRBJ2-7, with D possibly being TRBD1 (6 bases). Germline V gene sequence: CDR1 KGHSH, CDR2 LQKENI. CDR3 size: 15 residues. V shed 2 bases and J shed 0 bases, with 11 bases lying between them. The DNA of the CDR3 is TGTGCCAGCTCACCAACAGGGCTGAGCTCCTACGAGCAGTACTTC. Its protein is CASSPTGLSSYEQYF.

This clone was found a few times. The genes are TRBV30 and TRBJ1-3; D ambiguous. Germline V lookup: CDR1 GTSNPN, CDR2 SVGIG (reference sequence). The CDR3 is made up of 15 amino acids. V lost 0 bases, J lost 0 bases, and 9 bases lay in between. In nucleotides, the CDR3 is TGTGCCTGGAGTGTTCCCCGCTACTCTGGAAACACCATATATTTT. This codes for CAWSVPRYSGNTIYF.

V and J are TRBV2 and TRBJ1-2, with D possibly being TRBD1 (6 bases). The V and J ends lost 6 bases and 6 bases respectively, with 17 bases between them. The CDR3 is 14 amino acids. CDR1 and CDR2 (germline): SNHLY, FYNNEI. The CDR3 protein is CASSLQGRGNGYTF. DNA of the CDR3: TGTGCCAGCAGCCTACAGGGTCGGGGAAATGGCTACACCTTC.

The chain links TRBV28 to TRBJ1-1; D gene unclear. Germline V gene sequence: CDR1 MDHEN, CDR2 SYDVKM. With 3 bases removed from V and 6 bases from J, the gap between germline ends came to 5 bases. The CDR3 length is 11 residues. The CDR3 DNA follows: TGTGCCAGCAGTTTCAGGTCTGAAGCTTTCTTT. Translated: CASSFRSEAFF.

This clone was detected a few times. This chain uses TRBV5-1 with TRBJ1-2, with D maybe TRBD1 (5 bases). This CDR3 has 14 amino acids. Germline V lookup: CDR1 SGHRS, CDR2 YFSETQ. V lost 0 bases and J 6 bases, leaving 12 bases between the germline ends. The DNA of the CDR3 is TGCGCCAGCAGCTTGGGACAGCCCGCAGATGGCTACACCTTC. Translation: CASSLGQPADGYTF.

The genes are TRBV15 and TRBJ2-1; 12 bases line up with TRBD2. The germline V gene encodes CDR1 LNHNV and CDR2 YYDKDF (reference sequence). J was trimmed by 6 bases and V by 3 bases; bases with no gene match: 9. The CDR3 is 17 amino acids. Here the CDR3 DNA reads TGTGCCACCAGCAGGTTGATCGGGACTAGCGGGTTCAATGAGCAGTTCTTC. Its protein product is CATSRLIGTSGFNEQFF.

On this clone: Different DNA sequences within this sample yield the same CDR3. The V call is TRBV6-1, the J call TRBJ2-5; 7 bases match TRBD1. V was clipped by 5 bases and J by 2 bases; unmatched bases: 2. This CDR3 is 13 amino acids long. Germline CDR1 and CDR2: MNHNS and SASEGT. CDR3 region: CASSRGQQETQYF. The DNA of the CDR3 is TGTGCCAGCAGTAGGGGACAGCAAGAGACCCAGTACTTC.

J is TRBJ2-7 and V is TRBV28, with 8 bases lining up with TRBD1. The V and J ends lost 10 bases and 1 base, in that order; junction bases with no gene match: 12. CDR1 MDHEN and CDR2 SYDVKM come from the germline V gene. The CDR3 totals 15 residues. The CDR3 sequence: CATLFGDRSSYEQYF. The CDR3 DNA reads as TGTGCCACTTTGTTTGGGGACAGGTCGTCCTACGAGCAGTACTTC.

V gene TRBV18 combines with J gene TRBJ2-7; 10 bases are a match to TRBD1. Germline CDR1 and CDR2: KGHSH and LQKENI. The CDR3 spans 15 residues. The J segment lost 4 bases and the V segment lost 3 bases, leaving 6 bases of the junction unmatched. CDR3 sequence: CASSPGQGREYEQYF. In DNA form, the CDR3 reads TGTGCCAGCTCACCGGGACAGGGGAGAGAGTACGAGCAGTACTTC.

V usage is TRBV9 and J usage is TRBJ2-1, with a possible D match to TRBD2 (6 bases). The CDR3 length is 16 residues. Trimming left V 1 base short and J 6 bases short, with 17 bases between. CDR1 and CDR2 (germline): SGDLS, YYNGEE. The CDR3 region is CASSVSGRRDGNEQFF. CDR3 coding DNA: TGTGCCAGCAGCGTATCGGGGAGGCGGGATGGCAATGAGCAGTTCTTC. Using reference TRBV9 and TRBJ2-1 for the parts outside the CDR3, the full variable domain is DSGVTQTPKHLITATGQRVTLRCSPRSGDLSVYWYQQSLDQGLQFLIQYYNGEERAKGNILERFSAQQFPDLHSELNLSSLELGDSALYFCASSVSGRRDGNEQFFGPGTRLTVL.

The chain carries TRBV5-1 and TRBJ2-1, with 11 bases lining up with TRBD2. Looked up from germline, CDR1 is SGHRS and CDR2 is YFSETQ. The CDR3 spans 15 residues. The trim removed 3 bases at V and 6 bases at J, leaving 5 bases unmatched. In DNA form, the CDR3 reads TGCGCCAGCAGCTCCATCCTAGCGGGAGGCAATGAGCAGTTCTTC. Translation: CASSSILAGGNEQFF.

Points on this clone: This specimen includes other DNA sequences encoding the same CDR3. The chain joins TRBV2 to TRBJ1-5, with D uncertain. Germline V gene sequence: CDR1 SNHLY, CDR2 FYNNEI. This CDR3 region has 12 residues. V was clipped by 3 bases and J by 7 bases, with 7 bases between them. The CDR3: CASSETGQPQHF. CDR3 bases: TGTGCCAGCAGTGAGACGGGCCAGCCCCAGCATTTT.

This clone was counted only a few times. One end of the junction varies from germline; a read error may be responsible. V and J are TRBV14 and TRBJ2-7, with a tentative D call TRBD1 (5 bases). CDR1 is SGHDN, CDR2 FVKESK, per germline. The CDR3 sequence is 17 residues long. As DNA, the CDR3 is TGTGCCAGCAGCCAAGATTATTCTCTCAGGGATAACTACGCGCAGTACTTC. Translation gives CASSQDYSLRDNYAQYF.

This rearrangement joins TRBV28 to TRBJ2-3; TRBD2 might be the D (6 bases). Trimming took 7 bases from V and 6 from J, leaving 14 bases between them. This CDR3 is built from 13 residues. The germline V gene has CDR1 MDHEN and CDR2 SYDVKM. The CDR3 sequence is CASKTWGEDTQYF. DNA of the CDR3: TGTGCCAGCAAAACGTGGGGGGAGGATACGCAGTATTTT.